The following is a TCR beta chain sequence with its context. The data derive from a study of shared clonotypes between healthy human individuals. Study as a whole: CD4 naive and CD4 memory each took three plates per donor, while CD8 naive took two and CD8 memory one.

Tens of thousands of T cell genomes (approximately 0.2 ug DNA) went into each sorted-subset replicate. This table comes from immunoSEQ multiplex PCR, and its TCRdb copy is limited to in-frame clones, with some not included. The data contain 2 million to 2.5 million clones, about 90% of them singletons. This receptor was obtained from a man aged 18 to 35 in good health. Some clones in this sample may be carry-over from other donors' samples. Sequenced: naive CD4+ T cells from PBMCs. As to subset: CD45RA+ positively selected.

The CDR3 DNA follows: TGTGCCAGCAGCTTTGGTCGGCAGGGGAAAGAGACCCAGTACTTC. Translating it yields CASSFGRQGKETQYF. The gene calls are TRBV5-4 and TRBJ2-5; D might be TRBD1 (6 bases). The germline gives CDR1 SGHNT, CDR2 YYREEE (reference sequence). The V end was cut by 2 bases, the J end by 3 bases, with 14 bases between. This CDR3 is built from 15 residues.